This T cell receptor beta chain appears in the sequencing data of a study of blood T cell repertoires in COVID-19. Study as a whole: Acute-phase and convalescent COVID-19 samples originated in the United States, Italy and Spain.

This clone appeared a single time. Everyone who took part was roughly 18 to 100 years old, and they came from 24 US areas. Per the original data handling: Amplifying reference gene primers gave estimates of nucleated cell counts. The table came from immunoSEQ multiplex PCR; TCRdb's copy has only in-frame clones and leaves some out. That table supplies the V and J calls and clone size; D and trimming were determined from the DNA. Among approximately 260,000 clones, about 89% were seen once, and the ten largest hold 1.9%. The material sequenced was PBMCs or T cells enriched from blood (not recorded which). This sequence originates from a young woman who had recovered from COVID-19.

CDR3 loop: CAISVNSGGGDTQYF. The CDR3, as DNA: TGTGCCATCAGTGTGAATAGCGGGGGAGGAGATACGCAGTATTTT. The V gene is TRBV10-3, the J gene TRBJ2-3; 9 nucleotides line up with TRBD2. Looked up from germline, CDR1 is ENHRY and CDR2 is SYGVKD. V lost 4 bases to trimming and J lost 5 bases; unmatched junction nucleotides: 7. This CDR3 is built from 15 residues.